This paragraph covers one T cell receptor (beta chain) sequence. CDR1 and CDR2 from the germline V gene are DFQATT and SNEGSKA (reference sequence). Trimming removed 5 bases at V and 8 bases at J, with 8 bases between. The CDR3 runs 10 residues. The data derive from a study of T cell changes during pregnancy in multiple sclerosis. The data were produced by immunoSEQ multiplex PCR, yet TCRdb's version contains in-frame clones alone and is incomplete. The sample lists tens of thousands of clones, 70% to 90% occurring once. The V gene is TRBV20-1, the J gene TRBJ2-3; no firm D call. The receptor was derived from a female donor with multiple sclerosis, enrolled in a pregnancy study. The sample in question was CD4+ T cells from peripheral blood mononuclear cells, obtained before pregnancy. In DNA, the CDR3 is TGCAGTGCTTCTAACGGTACGCAGTATTTT. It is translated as CSASNGTQYF.